What follows is one T cell receptor beta chain and its context. Its target is unknown. V lost 8 bases and J 0 bases, leaving 10 bases between the germline ends. From germline, CDR1 is LNHNV and CDR2 YYDKDF (reference sequence). The CDR3 is 13 residues long. The time point is: sample taken at primary tumor resection. The donor group consisted of 72 patients who had untreated, early-stage non-small cell lung cancer. Sequencing covered unsorted whole RNA taken from tumor, nontumor lung or frozen PBMC. TCRdb fed the 5' RACE reads into MiXCR, producing one record per CDR3 protein. The table includes tens of thousands of distinct CDR3 sequences, 6.5% to 7% detected once. The data stem from a study of spatial heterogeneity in lung cancer. Study background: Mean representation of each unique TCR and UMI combination in the raw reads exceeded ten occurrences.

Study observations and caveats: Detection of ubiquitous tumor TCRs in blood was higher at resection than follow-up.

The receptor was isolated from a female donor with early-stage non-small cell lung cancer. The sample was PBMCs, taken at surgery. This chain links TRBV15 with TRBJ1-1, with D uncertain. The CDR3 loop is CATWNGLNTEAFF. The CDR3 DNA reads TGTGCCACCTGGAACGGGCTGAACACTGAAGCTTTCTTT.